This T cell receptor (beta chain) was recovered during a study of CD8+ T cells in alopecia areata. Reverse transcription of extracted RNA yielded cDNA, which provided the sequencing template. TCRdb keeps only in-frame clones here, not all; method: immunoSEQ multiplex PCR. The top ten clones hold over 1.5% of a sample with approximately 280,000 clones, nearly 60% of them seen once. Described treatment: oral pan-JAK inhibitor, 5-10 mg twice daily. CDR1 and CDR2 from the germline V gene are LGHNA and YNFKEQ. The CDR3 has 14 amino acids. Trimming took 3 bases from V and 5 from J, leaving 10 bases between them.

The genes are TRBV4-2 and TRBJ2-2; D is perhaps TRBD1 (6 bases). Sequences were derived from CD4+ T cells sorted from blood, sampled at week 24, from a patient treated with tofacitinib. This clonotype was sampled from a human donor with alopecia areata. In nucleotides, the CDR3 is TGTGCCAGCAGCCAGAACAGGGAAACCGGGGAGCTGTTTTTT. Translation: CASSQNRETGELFF.